These T cell receptor beta chains were read from a single sample in a study of blood T cell repertoires in COVID-19. Method: immunoSEQ multiplex PCR; TCRdb's copy keeps in-frame clones and lacks some. This sample yields approximately 180,000 clones, of which roughly nine tenths are seen a single time; about 2.2% belongs to the top ten. What was sequenced was PBMCs or T cells enriched from blood (not recorded which). These TCRs come from a woman aged 35 to 49 with acute COVID-19. CDR3s include the opening cysteine and the closing phenylalanine or tryptophan. D genes are given only for firm matches. The size field is filled for only some rows; it gives once, few, many or a size class.

j_call d_call clone_size v_call cdr3_aa cdr3_nt
TRBJ1-4 TRBD1 - TRBV4-1 CASSQGDRGFTNEKLFF TGCGCCAGCAGCCAAGGGGACAGGGGCTTCACTAATGAAAAACTGTTTTTT
TRBJ2-1 TRBD2 - TRBV28 CASSLLAGGYNEQFF TGTGCCAGCAGCCTACTAGCGGGGGGGTACAATGAGCAGTTCTTC
TRBJ1-1 - - TRBV11-2 CASSLAGQGWTEAFF TGTGCCAGCAGCTTAGCGGGGCAGGGGTGGACTGAAGCTTTCTTT
TRBJ1-2 - - TRBV7-8 CASSLATVYGYTF TGTGCCAGCAGCTTAGCGACAGTCTATGGCTACACCTTC
TRBJ2-5 - - TRBV30 CAWSVRGGETQYF TGTGCCTGGAGTGTACGTGGGGGGGAGACCCAGTACTTC
TRBJ2-3 - - TRBV3-1/TRBV3-2 CASSQASNPDTQYF TGTGCCAGCAGCCAAGCTAGCAACCCAGATACGCAGTATTTT
TRBJ2-7 - - TRBV15 CATSQRASYEQYF TGTGCCACCAGCCAGCGGGCCTCCTACGAGCAGTACTTC
TRBJ2-2 TRBD2 few TRBV19 CASSTRGVGRTGELFF TGTGCCAGTAGTACCCGAGGGGTCGGGAGGACCGGGGAGCTGTTTTTT
TRBJ2-2 TRBD1 - TRBV9 CASSHTRQGPNTGELFF TGTGCCAGCAGCCACACCCGACAGGGGCCGAACACCGGGGAGCTGTTTTTT
TRBJ2-5 TRBD1 - TRBV5-5 CASSLKTGGETQYF TGTGCCAGCAGCTTGAAAACAGGGGGGGAGACCCAGTACTTC
TRBJ2-1 TRBD2 - TRBV14 CASSPIKNSGSSSNEQFF TGTGCCAGCAGTCCAATTAAAAATAGCGGGAGTTCGTCCAATGAGCAGTTCTTC
TRBJ1-4 - - TRBV3-1/TRBV3-2 CASSQGHGPGLFF TGTGCCAGCAGCCAGGGCCATGGGCCAGGACTGTTTTTT
TRBJ2-5 TRBD1 - TRBV10-3 CAISDSGQEETQYF TGTGCCATCAGTGATTCGGGACAGGAAGAGACCCAGTACTTC
TRBJ2-3 - once TRBV30 CASGGGTDTQYF TGTGCCTCGGGCGGGGGCACAGATACGCAGTATTTT
TRBJ2-1 TRBD2 once TRBV11-2 CASSLFRTSGTPNEQFF TGTGCCAGCAGCTTATTCAGAACTAGCGGGACTCCTAATGAGCAGTTCTTC
TRBJ2-4 TRBD2 - TRBV6-5 CASSQRTSETNIQYF TGTGCCAGCAGCCAGCGGACTAGCGAGACCAACATTCAGTACTTC
TRBJ1-2 - - TRBV5-4 CASSLAGASNYGYTF TGTGCCAGCAGCTTAGCGGGGGCATCCAACTATGGCTACACCTTC
TRBJ2-7 TRBD1 - TRBV15 CATSREKQGAYEQYF TGTGCCACCAGCAGAGAGAAACAGGGGGCCTACGAGCAGTACTTC
TRBJ1-1 - - TRBV12-3/TRBV12-4 CASSLGTLEAFF TGTGCCAGCAGCCTGGGGACACTTGAAGCTTTCTTT
TRBJ2-3 TRBD1 - TRBV29-1 CSVAGTGRTDTQYF TGCAGCGTAGCCGGGACAGGACGCACAGATACGCAGTATTTT
TRBJ2-3 TRBD2 - TRBV5-4 CASSTGLAGHTQYF TGTGCCAGCAGCACGGGACTAGCGGGACATACGCAGTATTTT
TRBJ1-1 - - TRBV28 CASSLRGVQGNTEAFF TGTGCCAGCAGTTTAAGAGGCGTACAGGGCAACACTGAAGCTTTCTTT
TRBJ2-6 - once TRBV5-1 CAMVTDSLLSGANVLTF TGCGCCATGGTTACGGACAGCCTCCTCTCTGGGGCCAACGTCCTGACTTTC
TRBJ2-3 - - TRBV7-9 CASSLLDGRTDTQYF TGTGCCAGCAGCTTACTCGATGGCCGCACAGATACGCAGTATTTT
TRBJ2-7 TRBD2 - TRBV3-1/TRBV3-2 CASSRSGGAPYEQYF TGTGCCAGCAGCCGTAGCGGGGGGGCCCCTTACGAGCAGTACTTC
TRBJ1-1 - - TRBV19 CASSIAKAPRGAFF TGTGCCAGTAGTATCGCCAAGGCCCCCCGGGGAGCTTTCTTT
TRBJ2-7 TRBD1 once TRBV12-5 CASGLDRGREQYF TGTGCTAGTGGTCTAGACAGGGGGCGAGAGCAGTACTTC
TRBJ2-1 - once TRBV28 CASSLRGTEQFF TGTGCCAGCAGTTTAAGAGGGACAGAGCAGTTCTTC
TRBJ2-7 TRBD1 once TRBV4-1 CASSVRQGAYEQYF TGCGCCAGCAGCGTACGACAGGGGGCCTACGAGCAGTACTTC
TRBJ2-1 TRBD2 - TRBV6-5 CASLPSGSMDEQFF TGTGCCAGCCTACCTAGCGGGAGTATGGATGAGCAGTTCTTC
TRBJ1-5 TRBD1 - TRBV19 CASRTGRIGNQPQHF TGTGCCTCCCGGACAGGGAGGATTGGCAATCAGCCCCAGCATTTT
TRBJ1-1 - few TRBV19 CASSTRGTEAFF TGTGCCAGTAGTACCAGGGGAACTGAAGCTTTCTTT
TRBJ2-3 - - TRBV7-3 CASSRAGLPGSDTQYF TGTGCCAGCAGCCGCGCTGGACTTCCAGGTTCGGATACGCAGTATTTT
TRBJ1-3 TRBD1 - TRBV28 CASSRTGTGNTIYF TGTGCCAGCAGTCGGACAGGGACTGGAAACACCATATATTTT
TRBJ2-5 - - TRBV7-8 CASSLVSAGQETQYF TGTGCCAGCAGCTTAGTGTCGGCAGGACAAGAGACCCAGTACTTC
TRBJ1-6 - - TRBV30 CAWTGRDNSPLHF TGTGCCTGGACGGGGAGGGATAATTCACCCCTCCACTTT
TRBJ2-2 - - TRBV3-1/TRBV3-2 CASSQSRTGELFF TGTGCCAGCAGCCAATCTAGAACCGGGGAGCTGTTTTTT
TRBJ1-4 TRBD1 - TRBV5-4 CASSLVQGGNEKLFF TGTGCCAGCAGCTTGGTTCAGGGGGGTAATGAAAAACTGTTTTTT
TRBJ1-6 TRBD1 - TRBV30 CAWKGTVNSPLHF TGTGCCTGGAAGGGGACAGTTAATTCACCCCTCCACTTT
TRBJ1-5 TRBD1 - TRBV18 CASSKLASPGQGDQPQHF TGTGCCAGCTCAAAACTTGCATCCCCGGGACAGGGGGATCAGCCCCAGCATTTT
TRBJ2-1 TRBD1 - TRBV7-9 CASSLGTGNGYNEQFF TGTGCCAGCAGCCTTGGGACAGGGAACGGCTACAATGAGCAGTTCTTC
TRBJ2-7 TRBD2 once TRBV30 CAWTPLGTSGYEQYF TGTGCCTGGACCCCGTTGGGGACTAGCGGCTACGAGCAGTACTTC
TRBJ2-2 TRBD1 - TRBV19 CASSIDSGGDTGELFF TGTGCCAGTAGTATAGATTCAGGGGGAGACACCGGGGAGCTGTTTTTT
TRBJ1-5 - once TRBV30 CAWSEDTNQPQHF TGTGCCTGGTCAGAGGACACCAATCAGCCCCAGCATTTT
TRBJ2-5 TRBD2 - TRBV13 CASSLGLRELGETQYF TGTGCCAGCAGCTTGGGGTTGCGGGAGTTGGGAGAGACCCAGTACTTC
TRBJ1-2 TRBD1 - TRBV11-2 CASSRGQGLGYTF TGTGCCAGCAGCAGAGGACAGGGCCTTGGCTACACCTTC
TRBJ1-6 TRBD1 - TRBV6-5 CASSYSTGIGSPLHF TGTGCCAGCAGTTACTCGACAGGGATCGGTTCACCCCTCCACTTT
TRBJ2-1 TRBD2 - TRBV11-3 CASSLDLAGGRNEQFF TGTGCCAGCAGCTTAGATCTAGCGGGGGGGCGAAATGAGCAGTTCTTC
TRBJ2-1 TRBD2 - TRBV29-1 CSVEDLGNREDVNNEQFF TGCAGCGTTGAAGATCTTGGGAATCGGGAGGACGTAAACAATGAGCAGTTCTTC
TRBJ2-2 TRBD1 - TRBV7-3 CASSLRGQANTGELFF TGTGCCAGCAGCTTAAGGGGACAGGCGAACACCGGGGAGCTGTTTTTT
TRBJ2-5 - - TRBV4-1 CASSQVVTTQETQYF TGCGCCAGCAGCCAAGTGGTGACAACTCAAGAGACCCAGTACTTC
TRBJ2-7 - - TRBV4-1 CASSQGREQYF TGCGCCAGCAGCCAAGGTCGGGAGCAGTACTTC
TRBJ2-7 - - TRBV4-1 CASSQDAGVTYEQYF TGCGCCAGCAGCCAAGATGCAGGGGTGACCTACGAGCAGTACTTC
TRBJ1-4 - - TRBV12-3/TRBV12-4 CASSFAGNEKLFF TGTGCCAGCAGTTTCGCGGGGAATGAAAAACTGTTTTTT
TRBJ2-7 TRBD2 - TRBV6-2/TRBV6-3 CASSRRGGNYEQYF TGTGCCAGCAGTCGGCGGGGGGGAAACTACGAGCAGTACTTC